The count of the clone carrying this T cell receptor beta chain is one. The sample comes from a study of shared clonotypes between healthy human individuals. Study summary: The composition of the donors was a couple of women and three men aged 18 to 49.

Amplification in unsorted PBMC replicate PCRs started from around 310 ng DNA, which equals about 30,000 T cell genomes. This table comes from immunoSEQ multiplex PCR, and its TCRdb copy is limited to in-frame clones, with some not included. The sample holds around 430,000 clones, roughly 77% seen once. Germline loops: CDR1 LGHNA, CDR2 YSLEER. This CDR3 spans 14 amino acids. The ends lost 5 bases at V and 1 base at J; junction bases unmatched: 4. This clonotype was sampled from a middle-aged woman in good health. Some clones in this sample may be carry-over from other donors' samples. The sequencing sample was made of PBMCs. V usage is TRBV4-3 and J usage is TRBJ1-1, with 7 bases identical to TRBD1. The CDR3 DNA reads TGCGCCAGCAGCTTTGACAGGGCGAACACTGAAGCTTTCTTT. Its translation is CASSFDRANTEAFF.